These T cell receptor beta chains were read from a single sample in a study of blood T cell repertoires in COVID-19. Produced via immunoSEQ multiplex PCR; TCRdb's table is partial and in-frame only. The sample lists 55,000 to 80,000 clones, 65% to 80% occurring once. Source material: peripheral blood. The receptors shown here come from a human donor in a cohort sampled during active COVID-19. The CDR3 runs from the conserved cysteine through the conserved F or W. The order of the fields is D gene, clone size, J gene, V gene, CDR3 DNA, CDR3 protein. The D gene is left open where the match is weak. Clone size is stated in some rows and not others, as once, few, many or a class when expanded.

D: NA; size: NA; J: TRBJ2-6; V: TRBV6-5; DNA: TGTGCCAGCAGGGCTGGGGCCTCTGGGGCCAACGTCCTGACTTTC; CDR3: CASRAGASGANVLTF
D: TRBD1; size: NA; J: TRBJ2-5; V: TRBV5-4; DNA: TGTGCCAGCAGCCCCGGGACAGGGGGAATGGAGACCCAGTACTTC; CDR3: CASSPGTGGMETQYF
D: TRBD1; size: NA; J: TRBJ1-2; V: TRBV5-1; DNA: TGCGCCAGCAGCGACACAGGGGGCAACGGTGGCTACACCTTC; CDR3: CASSDTGGNGGYTF
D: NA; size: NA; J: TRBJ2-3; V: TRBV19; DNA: TGTGCCAGTAGACTTGACACAGATACGCAGTATTTT; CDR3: CASRLDTDTQYF
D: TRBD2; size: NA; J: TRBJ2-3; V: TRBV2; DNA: TGTGCCAGCAGGAGGGGCGGGGGGGGCGATACGCAGTATTTT; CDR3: CASRRGGGGDTQYF
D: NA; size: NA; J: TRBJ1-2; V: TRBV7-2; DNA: TGTGCCAGCACCTCCTTTGGGGCCACTAACTATGGCTACACCTTC; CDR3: CASTSFGATNYGYTF
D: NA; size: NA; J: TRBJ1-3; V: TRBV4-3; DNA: TGCGCCAGCAGCCAAGCCTCGGGCCAGGGGACCGGAAACACCATATATTTT; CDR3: CASSQASGQGTGNTIYF
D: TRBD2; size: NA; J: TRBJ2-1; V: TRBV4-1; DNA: TGCGCCAGCAGCCTCATACTAGCGGCATCCTACAATGAGCAGTTCTTC; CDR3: CASSLILAASYNEQFF
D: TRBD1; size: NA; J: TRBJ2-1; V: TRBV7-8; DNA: TGTGCCAGCAGCGACTCCGGGACAGGGGGCATGTTCTTC; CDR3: CASSDSGTGGMFF
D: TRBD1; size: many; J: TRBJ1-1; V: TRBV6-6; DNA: TGTGCCAGCAGTTACCGAGGGGGCGGAAACACTGAAGCTTTCTTT; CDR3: CASSYRGGGNTEAFF
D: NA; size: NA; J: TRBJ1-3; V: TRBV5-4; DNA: TGTGCCAGCAGTAAAGACAGTCCCTCTGGAAACACCATATATTTT; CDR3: CASSKDSPSGNTIYF
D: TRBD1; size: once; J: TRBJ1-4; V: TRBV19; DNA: TGTGCCAGTAGTCCACCCCGACAGGGCGAGGCAAATGAAAAACTGTTTTTT; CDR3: CASSPPRQGEANEKLFF
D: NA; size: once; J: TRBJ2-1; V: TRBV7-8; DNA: TGTGCCAGCAGCCAAACTCGCAATGAGCAGTTCTTC; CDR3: CASSQTRNEQFF
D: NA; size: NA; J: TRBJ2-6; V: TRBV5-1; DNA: TGCGCCAGCAGCTTGGCCGTCAGCTCTGGGGCCAACGTCCTGACTTTC; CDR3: CASSLAVSSGANVLTF
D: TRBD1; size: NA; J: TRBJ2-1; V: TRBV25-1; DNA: TGTGCCAGCGGGCAGGGACAGGGAGGAAGAGGGGCACACAATGAGCAGTTCTTC; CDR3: CASGQGQGGRGAHNEQFF
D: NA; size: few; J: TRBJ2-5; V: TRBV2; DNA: TGTGCCAGCAGTGCCAGGCATACCCAAGAGACCCAGTACTTC; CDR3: CASSARHTQETQYF
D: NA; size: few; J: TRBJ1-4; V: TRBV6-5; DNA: TGTGCCAGCAGTTTTGTACGGGAGGAAAAACTGTTTTTT; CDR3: CASSFVREEKLFF
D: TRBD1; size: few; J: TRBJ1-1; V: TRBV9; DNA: TGTGCCAGCAGCGTTAGACAGGGGGACACTGAAGCTTTCTTT; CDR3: CASSVRQGDTEAFF
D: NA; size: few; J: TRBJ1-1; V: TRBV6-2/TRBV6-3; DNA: TGTGCCAGCAGTTACTCTGGCAGGCCGCACACTGAAGCTTTCTTT; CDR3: CASSYSGRPHTEAFF
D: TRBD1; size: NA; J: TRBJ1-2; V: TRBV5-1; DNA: TGCGCCAGCACCACAGGGGGCGTAGGCTATGGCTACACCTTC; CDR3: CASTTGGVGYGYTF
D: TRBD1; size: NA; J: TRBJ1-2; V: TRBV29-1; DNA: TGCAGCGCCGGGGACAGGGGCGGAAATGGCTACACCTTC; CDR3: CSAGDRGGNGYTF
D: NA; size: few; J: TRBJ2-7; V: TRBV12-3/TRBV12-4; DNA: TGTGCCAGCAGTTTAGTCTTCAGGGCCCCACACTTC; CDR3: CASSLVFRAPHF
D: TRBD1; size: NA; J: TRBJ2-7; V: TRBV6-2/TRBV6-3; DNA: TGTGCCAGCAGTTCCTCAGGGACAGGGGCTATTCACGAGCAGTACTTC; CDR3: CASSSSGTGAIHEQYF
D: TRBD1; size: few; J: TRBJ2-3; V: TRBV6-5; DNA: TGTGCCAGCAGTTACCCAGACAGGGGGTTTCGGGGTACGCAGTATTTT; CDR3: CASSYPDRGFRGTQYF
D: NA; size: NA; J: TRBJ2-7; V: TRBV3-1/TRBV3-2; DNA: TGTGCCAGCAGCCAAGAGGGAGGAAACTACGAGCAGTACTTC; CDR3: CASSQEGGNYEQYF
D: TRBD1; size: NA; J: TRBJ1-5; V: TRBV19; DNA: TGTGCCAGTAACGGAGGCGGGACAGCCAATAGCAATCAGCCCCAGCATTTT; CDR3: CASNGGGTANSNQPQHF
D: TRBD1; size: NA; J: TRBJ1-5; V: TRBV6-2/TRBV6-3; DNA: TGTGCCAGCAGTTACTACCGGGACAGGGACCGCCAGCCCCAGCATTTT; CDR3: CASSYYRDRDRQPQHF
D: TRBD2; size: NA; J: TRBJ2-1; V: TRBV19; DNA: TGTGCCAGTAATCGGCTAGCGGGGGGCAACTCCTACAATGAGCAGTTCTTC; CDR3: CASNRLAGGNSYNEQFF
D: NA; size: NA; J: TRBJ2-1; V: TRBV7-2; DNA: TGTGCCAGCAGCTTAGCTTTGGGGGGTCTTTCGCCCGGCAATGAGCAGTTCTTC; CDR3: CASSLALGGLSPGNEQFF
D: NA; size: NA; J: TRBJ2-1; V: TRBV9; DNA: TGTGCCAGCAGCGTCAGACAGGCTCTCTACAATGAGCAGTTCTTC; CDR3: CASSVRQALYNEQFF
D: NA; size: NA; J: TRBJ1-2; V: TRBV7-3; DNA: TGTGCCAGCAGCTATTCGGGGGGCGACGGCTACACCTTC; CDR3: CASSYSGGDGYTF
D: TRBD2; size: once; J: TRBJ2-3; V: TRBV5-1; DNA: TGCGCCAGCAGCGCCGACGGGGGGGCCTGGGATACGCAGTATTTT; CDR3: CASSADGGAWDTQYF
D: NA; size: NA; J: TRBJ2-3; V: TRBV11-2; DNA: TGTGCCAGCAGCTTAGATCGAGGCACAGATACGCAGTATTTT; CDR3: CASSLDRGTDTQYF
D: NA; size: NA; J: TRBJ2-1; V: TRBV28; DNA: TGTGCCACCGCTCGCGGGGCGATCAATGAGCAGTTCTTC; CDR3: CATARGAINEQFF
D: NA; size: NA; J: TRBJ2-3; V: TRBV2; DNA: TGTGCCAGCAGTGGATCCCGGACAGCTAGCACAGATACGCAGTATTTT; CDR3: CASSGSRTASTDTQYF
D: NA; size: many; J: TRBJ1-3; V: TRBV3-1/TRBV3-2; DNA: TGTGCCAGCAGCCAAGACTTGAGCTCTGGAAACACCATATATTTT; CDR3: CASSQDLSSGNTIYF
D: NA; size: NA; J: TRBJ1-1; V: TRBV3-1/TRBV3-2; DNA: TGTGCCAGCAGCCAAGATCGCGGCCACCTGAACACTGAAGCTTTCTTT; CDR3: CASSQDRGHLNTEAFF
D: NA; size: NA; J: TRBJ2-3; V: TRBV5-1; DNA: TGCGCCAGCAGCTTGTTGGCGGGATCCAGCACAGATACGCAGTATTTT; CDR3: CASSLLAGSSTDTQYF
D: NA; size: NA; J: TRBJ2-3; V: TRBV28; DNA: TGTGCCACCCTGTACTCTAGCACAGATACGCAGTATTTT; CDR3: CATLYSSTDTQYF
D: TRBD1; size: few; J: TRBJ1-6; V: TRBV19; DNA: TGTGCCAGTAGTATTCGGGGACAGGGGGTAACCTATAATTCACCCCTCCACTTT; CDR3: CASSIRGQGVTYNSPLHF